This T cell receptor beta chain appears in the sequencing data of a study of human thymus T cells. Germline V gene data show CDR1 as SEHNR and CDR2 as FQNEAQ (reference sequence). CDR3 length equals 15 residues. V was trimmed by 1 base and J by 3 bases, leaving 12 bases between them. Study-level findings and limits: Thymic and blood repertoires seemed to show skewed V and J gene use. Related work found strong thymic repertoire overlap between unrelated individuals.

To note about this clone: No antigen is known for it.

Libraries were prepared by immunoSEQ multiplex PCR; TCRdb keeps only in-frame clonotypes and omits some of them. The repertoire holds approximately 71,000 clones, 85% to 95% seen once, with around 0.037% in the top ten. The source of the thymus tissue was resections taken during corrective heart surgery. Donation came from healthy Finnish infants having corrective surgery for congenital heart defects. This rearrangement joins TRBV7-9 to TRBJ1-1, with D unresolved. The origin of this receptor is a girl under three years old with a congenital heart defect but otherwise immunologically healthy. The specimen sequenced was thymus tissue. CDR3 sequence (DNA): TGTGCCAGCAGCTTAGGCGAGGGTGGGGACACTGAAGCTTTCTTT. The encoded protein is CASSLGEGGDTEAFF.